A single sample gave rise to the 13 T cell receptor beta chains below, sequenced in a study of regulatory T cells in long-lasting Graves disease. Stated time point: persistent/refractory GD, antithyroid drugs over 5 years with positive TRAb. From RNA extracted from PBMCs, the TCR library was made. Assembly of TCR beta libraries relied on iRepertoire HTBI primers together with Arm-PCR of CDR3 regions. TCRdb reprocessed the multiplex PCR reads with MiXCR, giving one entry per CDR3 protein. The sample consists of more than 650,000 distinct CDR3 sequences, 30% of them appearing once. The sequencing used peripheral blood mononuclear cells (PBMCs), collected when the disease was refractory, from a patient treated with antithyroid drugs. Receptors were obtained from a female donor with Graves disease.

The gene calls are TRBV5-1 and TRBJ1-4; D uncertain. Germline CDR1 is SGHRS and CDR2 is YFSETQ. The CDR3 extends over 15 amino acids. Trimming left V 4 bases short and J 0 bases short, with 10 bases between. The CDR3 region is CASSLMPSTNEKLFF. CDR3 nucleotide sequence: TGCGCCAGCAGCCTCATGCCGTCAACTAATGAAAAACTGTTTTTT. Full variable domain (missing parts from reference TRBV5-1 and TRBJ1-4): KAGVTQTPRYLIKTRGQQVTLSCSPISGHRSVSWYQQTPGQGLQFLFEYFSETQRNKGNFPGRFSGRQFSNSRSEMNVSTLELGDSALYLCASSLMPSTNEKLFFGSGTQLSVL.

This clonotype showed up many times. The chain uses TRBV11-2 and TRBJ1-4; D perhaps matches TRBD1 (6 bases). The CDR3 contains 14 residues. Trimming took 5 bases from V and 4 from J, leaving 11 bases between them. Germline CDR1 is SGHAT and CDR2 is FQNNGV. CDR3 region: CASSQDRFNEKLFF. Written as DNA, the CDR3 is TGTGCCAGCAGCCAGGACAGATTTAATGAAAAACTGTTTTTT. Full variable domain (rest looked up from reference TRBV11-2 and TRBJ1-4): EAGVAQSPRYKIIEKRQSVAFWCNPISGHATLYWYQQILGQGPKLLIQFQNNGVVDDSQLPKDRFSAERLKGVDSTLKIQPAKLEDSAVYLCASSQDRFNEKLFFGSGTQLSVL.

This chain links TRBV27 with TRBJ2-7; 11 nucleotides align to TRBD2. The CDR3 has 17 residues. The trim removed 0 bases at V and 3 bases at J, leaving 7 bases unmatched. CDR1 and CDR2 from the germline V gene are MNHEY and SMNVEV (reference sequence). The CDR3 nucleotides read TGTGCCAGCAGTTTATCCCCCTCTAGCGGGAGGTTCTACGAGCAGTACTTC. Translating gives CASSLSPSSGRFYEQYF.

This clonotype was detected ten times or more. This CDR3 reads CASREGSNTEAFF. In nucleotides, the CDR3 is TGCGCCAGCAGGGAGGGGTCGAACACTGAAGCTTTCTTT. V and J are TRBV5-1 and TRBJ1-1, with D perhaps matching TRBD1 (5 bases). Germline V gene sequence: CDR1 SGHRS, CDR2 YFSETQ. The CDR3 has 13 amino acids. Trimming pared 5 bases from V and 1 base from J, leaving 9 bases between. The full variable domain, completed using reference TRBV5-1 and TRBJ1-1, is KAGVTQTPRYLIKTRGQQVTLSCSPISGHRSVSWYQQTPGQGLQFLFEYFSETQRNKGNFPGRFSGRQFSNSRSEMNVSTLELGDSALYLCASREGSNTEAFFGQGTRLTVV.

The rearrangement links TRBV6-2 or TRBV6-3 to TRBJ1-1; no definite D call. CDR1 MNHEY and CDR2 SVGEGT come from the germline V gene. The length of the CDR3 is 14 residues. V shed 2 bases and J shed 8 bases, with 15 bases lying between them. CDR3 nucleotides: TGTGCCAGCAGTTACCGACACAGCGCCATAGAAGCTTTCTTT. It encodes CASSYRHSAIEAFF.

This clonotype occurred many times. The gene calls are TRBV28 and TRBJ2-7; D remains unclear. The CDR3 loop spans 13 amino acids. Trimming took 4 bases from V and 4 from J, leaving 11 bases between them. Germline CDR1 reads MDHEN; CDR2 reads SYDVKM. The CDR3 bases are TGTGCCAGCAGTTACCAAGGTTCATACGAGCAGTACTTC. This gives the protein CASSYQGSYEQYF.

This clonotype was seen a few times. The chain employs TRBV10-3 and TRBJ1-5; tentative D call: TRBD1 (5 bases). V was pared by 4 bases and J by 2 bases, with 12 bases between. CDR3 length: 15 amino acids. Germline CDR1 ENHRY, CDR2 SYGVKD. CDR3 sequence reads: CAISVGGVGNQPQHF. The CDR3 coding sequence is TGTGCCATCAGTGTTGGGGGGGTAGGCAATCAGCCCCAGCATTTT.

The chain combines TRBV30 with TRBJ1-2; D gene unclear. The V gene's germline CDR1 is GTSNPN and CDR2 SVGIG (reference sequence). Trimming removed 0 bases from V and 2 bases from J, with 4 bases in between. This CDR3 contains 12 residues. As DNA, the CDR3 is TGTGCCTGGAGTGTCGAGAACTATGGCTACACCTTC. As protein: CAWSVENYGYTF.

V and J are TRBV12-3 or TRBV12-4 and TRBJ1-1; D is unclear. With 1 base removed from V and 10 bases from J, the gap between germline ends came to 16 bases. This CDR3 has 14 amino acids. The CDR3 sequence is CASSLGPARARAFF. Written as DNA, the CDR3 is TGTGCCAGCAGTTTAGGTCCGGCCCGGGCGCGAGCTTTCTTT.

The gene calls are TRBV7-6 and TRBJ1-4; D gene uncertain. The germline V and J ends were trimmed by 7 bases and 7 bases, with 13 bases remaining between them. This CDR3 has 13 amino acids. Looked up from germline, CDR1 is SGHVS and CDR2 is FNYEAQ. CDR3 residues: CASMGAPGEKLFF. In DNA form, the CDR3 reads TGTGCCAGCATGGGTGCCCCTGGTGAAAAACTGTTTTTT.

The V and J genes are TRBV29-1 and TRBJ2-2; D not certain. Trimming removed 4 bases from V and 0 bases from J, with 6 bases in between. Germline V CDR1 and CDR2: SQVTM, ANQGSEA. The CDR3 loop spans 13 amino acids. In nucleotides, the CDR3 is TGCAGCGTTGCCTCAGCGAACACCGGGGAGCTGTTTTTT. This gives the protein CSVASANTGELFF.

The chain couples TRBV30 to TRBJ2-7, with a tentative D call TRBD2 (6 bases). The CDR3 consists of 13 residues. Trimming removed 1 base at V and 1 base at J, with 8 bases between. Germline assignment: CDR1 GTSNPN and CDR2 SVGIG (reference sequence). The CDR3 loop is CAWSAGVSYEQYF. The CDR3 coding sequence is TGTGCCTGGAGTGCGGGAGTGTCCTACGAGCAGTACTTC.

The chain has TRBV4-1 and TRBJ1-1; D is possibly TRBD1 (6 bases). The CDR3 is 17 amino acids. Per germline, CDR1 MGHRA and CDR2 YSYEKL. Trimming removed 1 base at V and 7 bases at J, with 22 bases between. The CDR3 nucleotides read TGCGCCAGCAGCCAAGGAAACAGGGTGGGGCTCGGTGGTGAAGCTTTCTTT. This gives the protein CASSQGNRVGLGGEAFF.